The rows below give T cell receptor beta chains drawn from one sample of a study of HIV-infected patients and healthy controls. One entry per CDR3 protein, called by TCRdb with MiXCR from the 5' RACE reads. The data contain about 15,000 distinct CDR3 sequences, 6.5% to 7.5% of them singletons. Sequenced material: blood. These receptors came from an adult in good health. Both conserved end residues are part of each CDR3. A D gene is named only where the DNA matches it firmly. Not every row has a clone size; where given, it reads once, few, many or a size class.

CDR3 DNA: TGCGCCAGCAGCCAAGAGAGGTGGAGGGAAATCGCCTACGAGCAGTACTTC; CDR3 protein: CASSQERWREIAYEQYF; D gene: -; J gene: TRBJ2-7; clone size: many; V gene: TRBV4-3
CDR3 DNA: TGTGCCAGCAAAAACGTCGGTACGAGGAACACTGAAGCTTTCTTT; CDR3 protein: CASKNVGTRNTEAFF; D gene: -; J gene: TRBJ1-1; clone size: many; V gene: TRBV3-1
CDR3 DNA: TGTGCCAGCAAGGCCGGCCCCACTCATACGCAGTATTTT; CDR3 protein: CASKAGPTHTQYF; D gene: -; J gene: TRBJ2-3; clone size: many; V gene: TRBV2
CDR3 DNA: TGCAGTGCTAGAGGCGAGGGGGTGGTACACAATGAGCAGTTCTTC; CDR3 protein: CSARGEGVVHNEQFF; D gene: -; J gene: TRBJ2-1; clone size: many; V gene: TRBV20-1
CDR3 DNA: TGTGCCAGCACCCGGGGTCAGTGGGAGACCCAGTACTTC; CDR3 protein: CASTRGQWETQYF; D gene: -; J gene: TRBJ2-5; clone size: few; V gene: TRBV7-2
CDR3 DNA: TGCGCCAGCAGCTCCTCGGGCCAGGGGTCACCCCTCCACTTT; CDR3 protein: CASSSSGQGSPLHF; D gene: -; J gene: TRBJ1-6; clone size: many; V gene: TRBV5-1
CDR3 DNA: TGTGCTAGTGGTTTAGTCAACAGACCCGTGGCGGGAGGGCCCTCGGTGTACAATGAGCAGTTCTTC; CDR3 protein: CASGLVNRPVAGGPSVYNEQFF; D gene: TRBD2; J gene: TRBJ2-1; clone size: -; V gene: TRBV12-5
CDR3 DNA: TGCGCCAGCAGCTACCCTAGCGGGGACACAGATACGCAGTATTTT; CDR3 protein: CASSYPSGDTDTQYF; D gene: TRBD2; J gene: TRBJ2-3; clone size: many; V gene: TRBV4-1
CDR3 DNA: TGCAGTGCTAGGCAGGAGGGGAATCAGCCCCAGCATTTT; CDR3 protein: CSARQEGNQPQHF; D gene: -; J gene: TRBJ1-5; clone size: many; V gene: TRBV20-1
CDR3 DNA: TGTGCCAGCAGCCAAGATACAGCACTTCAGCCCCAGCATTTT; CDR3 protein: CASSQDTALQPQHF; D gene: -; J gene: TRBJ1-5; clone size: many; V gene: TRBV3-1
CDR3 DNA: TGTGCCAGCAGGCGACTCCTAGTTGGCTCCGGGGAGCTGTTTTTT; CDR3 protein: CASRRLLVGSGELFF; D gene: -; J gene: TRBJ2-2; clone size: many; V gene: TRBV12-3/TRBV12-4
CDR3 DNA: TGTGCCACGGCGGAGGCGGGAGGCACAGATACGCAGTATTTT; CDR3 protein: CATAEAGGTDTQYF; D gene: TRBD2; J gene: TRBJ2-3; clone size: many; V gene: TRBV6-1
CDR3 DNA: TGTGCCAGCAGCTTAGCGGGTGGTCCGGCAGATACGCAGTATTTT; CDR3 protein: CASSLAGGPADTQYF; D gene: -; J gene: TRBJ2-3; clone size: many; V gene: TRBV11-2
CDR3 DNA: TGTGCCAGCAGTCCTGACGGAGGGAGCAATGAGCAGTTCTTC; CDR3 protein: CASSPDGGSNEQFF; D gene: -; J gene: TRBJ2-1; clone size: many; V gene: TRBV6-4
CDR3 DNA: TGCAGTGCTAGGGCCGACAACCGGGACAGGGCATTCTATGGCTACACCTTC; CDR3 protein: CSARADNRDRAFYGYTF; D gene: TRBD1; J gene: TRBJ1-2; clone size: many; V gene: TRBV20-1
CDR3 DNA: TGTGCCAGCAGCCCCACATTTGAGACCCAGTACTTC; CDR3 protein: CASSPTFETQYF; D gene: -; J gene: TRBJ2-5; clone size: medium-sized; V gene: TRBV7-8
CDR3 DNA: TGCAGTGCCCCCCGAGACCTCAGGACTAGCGGCACAGATACGCAGTATTTT; CDR3 protein: CSAPRDLRTSGTDTQYF; D gene: TRBD2; J gene: TRBJ2-3; clone size: many; V gene: TRBV20-1